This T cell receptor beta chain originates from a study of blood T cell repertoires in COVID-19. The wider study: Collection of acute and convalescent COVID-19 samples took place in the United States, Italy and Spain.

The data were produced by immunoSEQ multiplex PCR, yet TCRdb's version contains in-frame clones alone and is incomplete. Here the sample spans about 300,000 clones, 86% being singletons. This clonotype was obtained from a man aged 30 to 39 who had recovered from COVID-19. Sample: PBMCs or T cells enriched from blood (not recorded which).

The CDR3 sequence: CASSPGQTNTEAFF. CDR3 DNA sequence: TGTGCCAGCAGCCCGGGACAGACGAACACTGAAGCTTTCTTT. The rearrangement links TRBV5-4 to TRBJ1-1, with 7 bases that match TRBD1. Germline loops: CDR1 SGHNT, CDR2 YYREEE (reference sequence). There are 14 residues in the CDR3. The V gene end was trimmed by 4 bases and the J gene end by 1 base; junction bases not matched to a gene: 4.